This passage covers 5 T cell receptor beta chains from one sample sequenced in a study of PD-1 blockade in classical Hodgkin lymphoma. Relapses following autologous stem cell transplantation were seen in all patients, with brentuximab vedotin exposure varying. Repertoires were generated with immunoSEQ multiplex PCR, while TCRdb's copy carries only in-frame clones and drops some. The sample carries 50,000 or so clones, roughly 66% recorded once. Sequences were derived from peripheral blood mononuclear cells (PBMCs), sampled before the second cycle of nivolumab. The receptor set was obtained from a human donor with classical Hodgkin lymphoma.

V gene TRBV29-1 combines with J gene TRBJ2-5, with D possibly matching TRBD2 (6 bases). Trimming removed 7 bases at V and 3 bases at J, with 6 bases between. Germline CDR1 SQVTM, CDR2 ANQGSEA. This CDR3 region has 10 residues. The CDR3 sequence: CSAGEETQYF. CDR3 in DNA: TGCAGCGCGGGAGAAGAGACCCAGTACTTC.

The CDR3 loop is CASSSSGTGNEQFF. For the CDR3, the DNA is TGTGCCAGCAGCTCTTCGGGGACAGGCAATGAGCAGTTCTTC. This sequence joins TRBV11-2 and TRBJ2-1, with 8 bases lining up with TRBD1. The trim removed 4 bases at V and 6 bases at J, leaving 5 bases unmatched. Germline values: CDR1 SGHAT, CDR2 FQNNGV. This CDR3 contains 14 residues.

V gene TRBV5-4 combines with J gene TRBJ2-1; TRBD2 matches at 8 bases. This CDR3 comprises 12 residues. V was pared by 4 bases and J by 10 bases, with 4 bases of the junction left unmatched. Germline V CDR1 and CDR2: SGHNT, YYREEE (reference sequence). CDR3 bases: TGTGCCAGCAGCCCGGGGGGGCACGAGCAGTTCTTC. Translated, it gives CASSPGGHEQFF.

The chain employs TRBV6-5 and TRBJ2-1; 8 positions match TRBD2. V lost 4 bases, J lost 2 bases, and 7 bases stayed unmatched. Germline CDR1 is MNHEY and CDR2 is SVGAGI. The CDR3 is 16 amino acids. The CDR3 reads CASSSIAGKPYNEQFF. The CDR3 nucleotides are TGTGCCAGCAGTTCGATAGCGGGAAAGCCCTACAATGAGCAGTTCTTC.

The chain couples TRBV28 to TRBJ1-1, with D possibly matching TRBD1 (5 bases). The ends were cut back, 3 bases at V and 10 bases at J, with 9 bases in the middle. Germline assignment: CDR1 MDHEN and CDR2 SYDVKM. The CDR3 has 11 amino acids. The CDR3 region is CASSLGTRAFF. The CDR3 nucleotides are TGTGCCAGCAGTTTGGGGACGAGAGCTTTCTTT. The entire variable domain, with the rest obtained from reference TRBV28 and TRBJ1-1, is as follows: DVKVTQSSRYLVKRTGEKVFLECVQDMDHENMFWYRQDPGLGLRLIYFSYDVKMKEKGDIPEGYSVSREKKERFSLILESASTNQTSMYLCASSLGTRAFFGQGTRLTVV.